The clone carrying this T cell receptor beta chain was seen a few times. No antigen is known for it. CDR3 length equals 15 residues. Trimming took 6 bases from V and 2 from J, leaving 17 bases between them. Germline CDR1 reads DFQATT; CDR2 reads SNEGSKA (reference sequence). Sample-barcoded 5' priming and a J-beta primer mix drove a second PCR of about 6 to 12 cycles. TCRdb reanalysed the 5' RACE reads using MiXCR and keeps one entry per CDR3 protein. The table records some 1,500,000 distinct CDR3 sequences, roughly 43% of them present only once. The data were taken from a study of blood T cells in healthy people across ages. Study-wide findings and caveats: A conclusive naive versus antigen-experienced comparison was prevented by the unsorted PBMCs. TCR beta diversity, measured per million T cells, fell in a roughly linear way with age.

This TCR came from a woman between 18 and 29 years old in good health. The sequencing input was blood. This chain links TRBV20-1 with TRBJ2-1; D unresolved. The CDR3 reads CSATRIEGTYNEQFF. DNA of the CDR3: TGCAGTGCCACCCGGATAGAAGGTACCTACAATGAGCAGTTCTTC.